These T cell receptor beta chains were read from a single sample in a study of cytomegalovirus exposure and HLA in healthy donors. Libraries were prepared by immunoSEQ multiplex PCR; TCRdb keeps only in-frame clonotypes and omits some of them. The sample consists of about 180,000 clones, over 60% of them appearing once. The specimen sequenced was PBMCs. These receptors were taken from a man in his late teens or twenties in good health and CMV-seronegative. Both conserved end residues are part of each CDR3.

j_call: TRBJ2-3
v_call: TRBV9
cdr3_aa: CASSVGTGRAGDTQYF

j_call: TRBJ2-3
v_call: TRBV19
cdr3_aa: CASSPTSGSRTDTQYF

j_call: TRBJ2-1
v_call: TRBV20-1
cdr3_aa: CSAGGGQFF

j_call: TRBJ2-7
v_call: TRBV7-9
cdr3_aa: CASSLPGQGFYEQYF

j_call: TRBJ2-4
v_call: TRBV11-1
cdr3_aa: CASSSDPGGNIQYF

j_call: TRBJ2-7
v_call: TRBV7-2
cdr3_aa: CASSTIGAGLKSLEQYF

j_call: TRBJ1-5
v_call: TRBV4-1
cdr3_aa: CASSQGDRENQPQHF

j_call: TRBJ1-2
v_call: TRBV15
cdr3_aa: CATSREGTGDGYTF

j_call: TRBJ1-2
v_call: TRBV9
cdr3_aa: CASSFRQGAGPLYGYTF

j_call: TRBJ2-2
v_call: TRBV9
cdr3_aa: CASSAGGLANTGELFF

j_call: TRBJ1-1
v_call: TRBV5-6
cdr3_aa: CASSFNGITEAFF

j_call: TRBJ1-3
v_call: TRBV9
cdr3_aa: CASSGGSRDTIYF

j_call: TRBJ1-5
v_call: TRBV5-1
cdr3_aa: CATREGSRNQPQHF

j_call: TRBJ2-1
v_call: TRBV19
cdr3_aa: CASSGGIRGDNEQFF

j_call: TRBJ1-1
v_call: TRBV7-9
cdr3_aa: CASSPHRGLNTEAFF

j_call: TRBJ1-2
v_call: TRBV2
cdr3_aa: CASSVPSAGLNRGYTF

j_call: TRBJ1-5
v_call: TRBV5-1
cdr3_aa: CASSLEGGYQPQHF

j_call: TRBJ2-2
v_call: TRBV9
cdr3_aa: CASSPQTGNSGELFF

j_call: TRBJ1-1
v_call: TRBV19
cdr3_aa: CASSKTDRNTEAFF

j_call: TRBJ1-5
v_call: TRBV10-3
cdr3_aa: CAISDLQGNGPQHF